The 9 T cell receptor beta chains below come from one sample, sequenced in a study of blood T cell repertoires in COVID-19. The table came from immunoSEQ multiplex PCR; TCRdb's copy has only in-frame clones and leaves some out. The sample consists of 90,000 to 150,000 clones, about two thirds of them appearing once. The specimen was peripheral blood. The receptors stem from a human donor with acute or convalescent COVID-19. The donor label of this sample is uncertain.

The chain uses TRBV9 and TRBJ2-1; D may be TRBD2 (5 bases). Germline-derived CDR1 and CDR2 are SGDLS and YYNGEE. Trimming took off 0 bases at V and 10 bases at J, with 11 bases between the two ends. This CDR3 region has 13 residues. The DNA of the CDR3 is TGTGCCAGCAGCGTAGGGGGAGCGAGCGAGCAGTTCTTC. Translation: CASSVGGASEQFF.

The rearrangement joins TRBV5-5 to TRBJ2-1; tentatively, D is TRBD2 (6 bases). The V end lost 2 bases, the J end lost 8 bases, and 11 bases lay between the germline ends. The CDR3 totals 13 residues. CDR1 is SGHKS, CDR2 YYEKEE, per germline (reference sequence). The CDR3 DNA reads TGTGCCAGCAGCTTATATGCGGGGTATGAGCAGTTCTTC. Translating gives CASSLYAGYEQFF. The full variable domain, rest sourced from reference TRBV5-5 and TRBJ2-1, is DAGVTQSPTHLIKTRGQQVTLRCSPISGHKSVSWYQQVLGQGPQFIFQYYEKEERGRGNFPDRFSARQFPNYSSELNVNALLLGDSALYLCASSLYAGYEQFFGPGTRLTVL.

V usage is TRBV18 and J usage is TRBJ2-7, with 9 bases fitting TRBD1. Germline V gene lookup returns CDR1 KGHSH and CDR2 LQKENI. The CDR3 is 15 amino acids. V shed 4 bases, J shed 1 base, and the junction held 5 bases outside the gene matches. As DNA, the CDR3 is TGTGCCAGCTCACTGGACAGGGGTGAGTCCTACGAGCAGTACTTC. This sequence encodes CASSLDRGESYEQYF.

The chain carries TRBV5-1 and TRBJ1-2; D is unresolved. Germline V gives CDR1 SGHRS, CDR2 YFSETQ. This CDR3 is built from 12 residues. V lost 4 bases and J 3 bases, leaving 7 bases between the germline ends. The CDR3 DNA sequence: TGCGCCAGCAGCCCCGGAGACTATGGCTACACCTTC. Its translation: CASSPGDYGYTF.

The chain couples TRBV27 to TRBJ2-5; 10 bases fit TRBD2. CDR3 length equals 14 residues. The germline V gene encodes CDR1 MNHEY and CDR2 SMNVEV (reference sequence). Germline trimming cut 2 bases from V and 6 bases from J; bases unmatched to any gene: 3. The CDR3 sequence: CASSLIAGGQTQYF. The CDR3 nucleotides are TGTGCCAGCAGTTTAATAGCGGGGGGACAGACCCAGTACTTC.

There are a few counts of this clone. This sequence joins TRBV6-1 and TRBJ1-5; TRBD1 agrees at 9 bases. The CDR3 spans 18 residues. V shed 1 base and J 1 base; nucleotides not matched to a gene: 8. Germline CDR1 is MNHNS and CDR2 is SASEGT. The CDR3 sequence is CASSEDRGRSRSNQPQHF. The DNA for the CDR3 is TGTGCCAGCAGTGAAGACAGGGGGCGAAGTAGGAGCAATCAGCCCCAGCATTTT.

The CDR3 region is CASSLGTLGQPQHF. The CDR3 nucleotides are TGTGCCAGCAGCTTAGGAACCCTAGGACAGCCCCAGCATTTT. The gene calls are TRBV11-2 and TRBJ1-5, with D uncertain. V was clipped by 1 base and J by 7 bases, with 11 bases between them. Germline CDR1 is SGHAT and CDR2 is FQNNGV. This CDR3 comprises 14 residues.

The chain couples TRBV7-3 to TRBJ1-1; tentative D call: TRBD1 (5 bases). Germline V lookup: CDR1 SGHTA, CDR2 FQGTGA. V lost 4 bases to trimming and J lost 1 base, with 7 bases between them. This CDR3 spans 13 amino acids. The CDR3 is CASSSGQNTEAFF. For the CDR3, the DNA is TGTGCCAGCAGCTCCGGACAGAACACTGAAGCTTTCTTT. The full variable domain, in which reference TRBV7-3 and TRBJ1-1 provide the parts outside the CDR3, is GAGVSQTPSNKVTEKGKYVELRCDPISGHTALYWYRQSLGQGPEFLIYFQGTGAADDSGLPNDRFFAVRPEGSVSTLKIQRTERGDSAVYLCASSSGQNTEAFFGQGTRLTVV.

The V and J genes are TRBV5-1 and TRBJ2-3; D may be TRBD2 (6 bases). Trimming removed 6 bases at V and 2 bases at J, with 13 bases between. From germline, CDR1 is SGHRS and CDR2 YFSETQ. The CDR3 runs 14 residues. The CDR3 protein is CASTPGLSTDTQYF. The CDR3 region has the DNA TGCGCCAGCACCCCGGGACTCTCCACAGATACGCAGTATTTT.